The 13 T cell receptor beta chains below all came from one sample that was sequenced in a study of identical twins. TCRdb reprocessed the 5' RACE reads with MiXCR, giving one entry per CDR3 protein. The sample consists of 1.5 million to 2 million distinct CDR3 sequences, under 35% of them appearing once. Sequenced input: cord blood. These receptors originate from a newborn girl in good health.

This clonotype was seen a handful of times. CDR3 residues: CASSQALLGLAPYEQYF. The CDR3 coding sequence is TGTGCCAGCAGCCAAGCGCTCTTGGGCTTAGCCCCCTACGAGCAGTACTTC. The rearrangement links TRBV4-2 to TRBJ2-7; D unresolved. Germline lookup yields CDR1 LGHNA and CDR2 YNFKEQ. The CDR3 runs 17 residues. V dropped 1 base and J dropped 2 bases, with 18 bases sitting between them.

The rearrangement joins TRBV20-1 to TRBJ1-1; the match to TRBD1 covers 9 bases. The CDR3 consists of 14 residues. The trim removed 4 bases at V and 1 base at J, leaving 4 bases unmatched. From germline, CDR1 is DFQATT and CDR2 SNEGSKA (reference sequence). The CDR3 reads CSAIKGQGNTEAFF. DNA of the CDR3: TGCAGTGCTATAAAGGGACAGGGGAACACTGAAGCTTTCTTT.

The rearrangement uses TRBV15 and TRBJ2-7; 7 bases fit TRBD1. TRBJ2-5 explains the end of the DNA better; the J call may be wrong. The CDR3 is 15 amino acids. CDR1 is LNHNV and CDR2 is YYDKDF in the germline V gene (reference sequence). The CDR3 is CATSSRDRVQETQYF. The CDR3, as DNA: TGTGCCACCAGCAGTCGGGACAGAGTACAAGAGACCCAGTACTTC.

This clonotype was counted a few times. V is TRBV20-1 and J is TRBJ1-1, with unresolved D. The V end lost 3 bases, the J end lost 2 bases, and 16 bases lay between the germline ends. The germline V gene has CDR1 DFQATT and CDR2 SNEGSKA (reference sequence). The CDR3 has 15 residues. CDR3 in amino acids: CSASKGPKANTEAFF. DNA for the CDR3: TGCAGTGCTAGTAAAGGCCCCAAGGCTAACACTGAAGCTTTCTTT.

This clonotype was seen at least ten times. The chain employs TRBV20-1 and TRBJ2-7; D is unclear. From germline, CDR1 is DFQATT and CDR2 SNEGSKA (reference sequence). Trimming removed 3 bases from V and 3 bases from J, with 9 bases in between. This CDR3 has 12 amino acids. The CDR3 sequence is CSASEWIYEQYF. In DNA form, the CDR3 reads TGCAGTGCTAGCGAGTGGATCTACGAGCAGTACTTC.

This chain connects TRBV25-1 to TRBJ2-5; no firm D call. The CDR3 loop spans 15 amino acids. V lost 4 bases, J lost 1 base, and 13 bases lay in between. CDR1 is MGHDK and CDR2 is SYGVNS in the germline V gene. In DNA, the CDR3 is TGTGCCAGCAGTGGTTGGCGCGGCCGCCAAGAGACCCAGTACTTC. Its protein is CASSGWRGRQETQYF.

This clonotype has at least ten counts. The chain joins TRBV29-1 to TRBJ2-7; D remains unclear. This CDR3 contains 13 residues. Deletions cut 8 bases from V and 1 base from J, with 15 bases between. CDR1 and CDR2 (germline): SQVTM, ANQGSEA. This CDR3 is CSIKGPASYEQYF. CDR3 DNA sequence: TGCAGCATCAAAGGACCTGCATCCTACGAGCAGTACTTC.

This clonotype has ten or more counts. This chain connects TRBV10-3 to TRBJ1-5; D is perhaps TRBD1 (5 bases). The V gene lost 3 bases and the J gene lost 6 bases, with 9 bases spanning the gap. Germline V gives CDR1 ENHRY, CDR2 SYGVKD. The CDR3 has 13 amino acids. CDR3 bases: TGTGCCATCAGTGAAGGGGAAAGTCAGCCCCAGCATTTT. Translation gives CAISEGESQPQHF.

The J gene is TRBJ2-3, the V gene TRBV15; 12 bases line up with TRBD2. The V segment lost 1 base and the J segment 5 bases; nucleotides outside the gene matches: 7. Germline values: CDR1 LNHNV, CDR2 YYDKDF (reference sequence). The length of the CDR3 is 17 residues. The CDR3 nucleotides read TGTGCCACCAGCAGAGGCAGGACTAGCGGGGTTGGAGATACGCAGTATTTT. Its protein product is CATSRGRTSGVGDTQYF. Complete variable domain (other parts from reference TRBV15 and TRBJ2-3): DAMVIQNPRYQVTQFGKPVTLSCSQTLNHNVMYWYQQKSSQAPKLLFHYYDKDFNNEADTPDNFQSRRPNTSFCFLDIRSPGLGDTAMYLCATSRGRTSGVGDTQYFGPGTRLTVL.

In its sample, this clonotype was seen a few times. This chain links TRBV18 with TRBJ2-7; D ambiguous. The V gene lost 4 bases and the J gene lost 0 bases, with 13 bases spanning the gap. Germline CDR1 is KGHSH and CDR2 is LQKENI. This CDR3 region has 15 residues. The CDR3 DNA is TGTGCCAGCTCACGGGCCAGAGCCCGCTCCTACGAGCAGTACTTC. Encoded protein: CASSRARARSYEQYF.

The chain is built from TRBV27 and TRBJ2-7, with 7 bases aligning to TRBD2. The better agreement between TRBJ2-5 and the DNA end casts doubt on the J call. The CDR3 loop spans 13 amino acids. Germline CDR1 reads MNHEY; CDR2 reads SMNVEV (reference sequence). CDR3 bases: TGTGCCAGCAGTTGGGGACTATTTAGGACCCAGTACTTC. This codes for CASSWGLFRTQYF.

The chain carries TRBV20-1 and TRBJ2-3; D ambiguous. The length of the CDR3 is 16 residues. V was cut by 1 base and J by 2 bases, with 16 bases left in between. The germline V gene encodes CDR1 DFQATT and CDR2 SNEGSKA (reference sequence). CDR3 nucleotides: TGCAGTGCTAGAGTCCCCACCTGGCGATCCACAGATACGCAGTATTTT. Translating it yields CSARVPTWRSTDTQYF.

This clonotype showed up just a few times. The genes are TRBV18 and TRBJ2-5, with 12 bases lining up with TRBD1. CDR3 length: 18 residues. V was clipped by 0 bases and J by 11 bases; unmatched bases: 16. The V gene's germline CDR1 is KGHSH and CDR2 LQKENI. The CDR3 region has the DNA TGTGCCAGCTCACCACCGTTCAGTCTCGGGACAGGGGGCCTGGAGCAGTACTTC. Protein product: CASSPPFSLGTGGLEQYF.